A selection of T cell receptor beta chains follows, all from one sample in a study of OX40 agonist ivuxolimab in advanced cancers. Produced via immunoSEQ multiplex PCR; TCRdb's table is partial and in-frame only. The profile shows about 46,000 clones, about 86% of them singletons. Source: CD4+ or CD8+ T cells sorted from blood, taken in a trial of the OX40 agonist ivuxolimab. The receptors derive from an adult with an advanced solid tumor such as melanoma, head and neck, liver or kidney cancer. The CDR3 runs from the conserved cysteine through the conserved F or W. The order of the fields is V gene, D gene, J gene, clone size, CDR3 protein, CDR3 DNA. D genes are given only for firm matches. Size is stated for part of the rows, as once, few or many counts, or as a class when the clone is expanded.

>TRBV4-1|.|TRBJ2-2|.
CASGWQGNTGELFF
TGCGCCAGCGGCTGGCAAGGCAACACCGGGGAGCTGTTTTTT
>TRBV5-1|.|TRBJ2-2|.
CASSPDTNTGELFF
TGCGCCAGCAGCCCGGACACCAACACCGGGGAGCTGTTTTTT
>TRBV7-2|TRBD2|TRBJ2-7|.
CASSWVSSGGRYEQYF
TGTGCCAGCAGCTGGGTGTCTAGCGGGGGTCGTTACGAGCAGTACTTC
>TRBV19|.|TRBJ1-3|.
CASSIGDTGSSGNTIYF
TGTGCCAGTAGTATCGGGGATACAGGGTCCTCTGGAAACACCATATATTTT
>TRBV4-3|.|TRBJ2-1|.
CASSQGSGRQGRGGEQFF
TGCGCCAGCAGCCAAGGGTCGGGCCGACAGGGAAGGGGGGGTGAGCAGTTCTTC
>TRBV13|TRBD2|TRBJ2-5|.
CASSTSGGGRTQYF
TGTGCCAGCAGCACTAGCGGGGGGGGCAGGACCCAGTACTTC
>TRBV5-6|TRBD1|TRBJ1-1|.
CASSQYRGLGNTEAFF
TGTGCCAGCAGCCAATACAGGGGGCTCGGGAACACTGAAGCTTTCTTT
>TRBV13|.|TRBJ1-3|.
CASSFGTNGNTIYF
TGTGCCAGCAGCTTTGGGACAAATGGAAACACCATATATTTT
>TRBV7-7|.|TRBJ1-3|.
CASSLDDGGTIYF
TGTGCCAGCAGCTTAGACGACGGGGGGACTATATATTTT
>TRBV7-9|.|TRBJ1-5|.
CASSLGGDQPQHF
TGTGCCAGCAGCTTAGGGGGGGATCAGCCCCAGCATTTT
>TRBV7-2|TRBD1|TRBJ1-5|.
CASSPTRGTQPQHF
TGTGCCAGCAGCCCGACCAGGGGGACTCAGCCCCAGCATTTT
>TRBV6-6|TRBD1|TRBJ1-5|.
CASSYHRDRGQPQHF
TGTGCCAGCAGTTACCACCGGGACAGGGGACAGCCCCAGCATTTT
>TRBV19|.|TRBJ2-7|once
CASSWKGGSYEQYF
TGTGCCAGTAGTTGGAAGGGGGGTTCCTACGAGCAGTACTTC
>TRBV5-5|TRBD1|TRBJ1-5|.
CASSLPDRGAWGNQPQHF
TGTGCCAGCAGCTTGCCGGACAGGGGTGCTTGGGGCAATCAGCCCCAGCATTTT
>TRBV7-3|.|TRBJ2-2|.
CASSFGTPGELFF
TGTGCCAGCAGCTTTGGGACCCCCGGGGAGCTGTTTTTT
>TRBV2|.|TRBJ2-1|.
CASIIGLTSSYNEQFF
TGTGCCAGCATAATCGGACTAACGAGCTCCTACAATGAGCAGTTCTTC
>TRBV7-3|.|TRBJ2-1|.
CASSSDPGPYNEQFF
TGTGCCAGCAGCTCTGACCCGGGTCCCTACAATGAGCAGTTCTTC
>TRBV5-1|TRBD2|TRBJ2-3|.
CASSLGGGPTDTQYF
TGCGCCAGCAGCTTGGGCGGGGGGCCCACAGATACGCAGTATTTT
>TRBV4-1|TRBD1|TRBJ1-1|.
CASSHADRGNTEAFF
TGCGCCAGCAGCCACGCGGACAGGGGGAACACTGAAGCTTTCTTT
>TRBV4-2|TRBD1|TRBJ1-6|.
CASSPTDRADSPLHF
TGTGCCAGCAGTCCTACAGACAGGGCAGATTCACCCCTCCACTTT
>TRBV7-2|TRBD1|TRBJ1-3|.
CASSPHRGSGNTIYF
TGTGCCAGCAGCCCCCACAGGGGTTCAGGAAACACCATATATTTT
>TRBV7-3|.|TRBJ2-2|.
CASSLRQGGTGELFF
TGTGCCAGCAGCTTACGACAGGGAGGTACCGGGGAGCTGTTTTTT
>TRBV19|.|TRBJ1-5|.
CASSIVGFTGSQPQHF
TGTGCCAGTAGTATTGTTGGGTTCACGGGAAGTCAGCCCCAGCATTTT
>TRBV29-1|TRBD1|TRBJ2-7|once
CSVEATGGLYEQYF
TGCAGCGTTGAAGCGACAGGGGGCCTGTACGAGCAGTACTTC
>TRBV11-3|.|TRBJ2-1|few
CASSLESVWRGGVMNNEQFF
TGTGCCAGCAGCTTAGAGTCCGTATGGCGGGGTGGCGTTATGAATAATGAGCAGTTCTTC
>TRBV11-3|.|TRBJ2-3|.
CASSLDQGRSTDTQYF
TGTGCCAGCAGCTTAGATCAGGGGCGGAGCACAGATACGCAGTATTTT
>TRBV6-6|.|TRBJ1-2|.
CASSPGAQGNYGYTF
TGTGCCAGCAGTCCAGGGGCCCAGGGGAACTATGGCTACACCTTC
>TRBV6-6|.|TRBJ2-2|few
CAGRWGAGGELFF
TGTGCCGGGCGGTGGGGGGCAGGGGGGGAGCTGTTTTTT
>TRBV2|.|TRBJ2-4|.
CASSKQEGAKNIQYF
TGTGCCAGCAGTAAACAAGAGGGGGCCAAAAACATTCAGTACTTC
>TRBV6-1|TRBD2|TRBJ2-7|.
CASSETGGRPRHEQYF
TGTGCCAGCAGTGAGACGGGAGGGCGGCCTAGGCACGAGCAGTACTTC
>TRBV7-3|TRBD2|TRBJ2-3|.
CASSPLAGSTDTQYF
TGTGCCAGCAGCCCCCTAGCGGGTAGCACAGATACGCAGTATTTT
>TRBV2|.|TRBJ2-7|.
CASSEGTANEQYF
TGTGCCAGCAGTGAAGGTACGGCGAACGAGCAGTACTTC
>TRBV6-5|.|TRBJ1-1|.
CASRMGWVRNTEAFF
TGTGCCAGTAGGATGGGGTGGGTTAGGAACACTGAAGCTTTCTTT
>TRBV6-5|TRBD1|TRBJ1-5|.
CASSVTGGFNQPQHF
TGTGCCAGCAGTGTAACAGGGGGCTTCAATCAGCCCCAGCATTTT
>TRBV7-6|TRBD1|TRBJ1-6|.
CASSLGLGQGNSPLHF
TGTGCCAGCAGCTTAGGATTGGGACAGGGTAATTCACCCCTCCACTTT
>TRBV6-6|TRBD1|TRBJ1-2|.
CASSSDRGAYYGYTF
TGTGCCAGCAGTTCGGACAGGGGCGCCTACTATGGCTACACCTTC
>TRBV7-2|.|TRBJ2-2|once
CASSLPGGANTGELFF
TGTGCCAGCAGCTTACCCGGGGGCGCGAACACCGGGGAGCTGTTTTTT
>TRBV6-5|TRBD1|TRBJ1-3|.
CASSQGDRSQNTIYF
TGTGCCAGCAGTCAAGGGGACAGGTCCCAGAACACCATATATTTT
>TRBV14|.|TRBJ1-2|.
CASSQQNYGYTF
TGTGCCAGCAGCCAACAGAACTATGGCTACACCTTC
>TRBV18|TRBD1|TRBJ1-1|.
CASSPQGAASEAFF
TGTGCCAGCTCACCACAGGGGGCCGCCAGTGAAGCTTTCTTT
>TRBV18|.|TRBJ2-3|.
CASSPVTPGQPTDTQYF
TGTGCCAGCTCACCCGTGACCCCGGGACAACCCACAGATACGCAGTATTTT
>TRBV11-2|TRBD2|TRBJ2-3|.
CASSSGGFTSGTDTQYF
TGTGCCAGCAGCTCGGGGGGTTTTACGAGTGGCACAGATACGCAGTATTTT
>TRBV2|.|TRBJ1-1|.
CASSASLNTEAFF
TGTGCCAGCAGTGCCAGCTTGAACACTGAAGCTTTCTTT
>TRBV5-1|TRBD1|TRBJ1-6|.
CASSLVQGVPSPLHF
TGCGCCAGCAGCTTGGTTCAGGGGGTACCTTCACCCCTCCACTTT